This T cell receptor (beta chain) was sequenced for a study of breast tumors, draining lymph nodes, adjacent tissues. Turning to this clonotype: This may come from a read error, since a much larger clone is one base off.

V lost 8 bases and J lost 1, with 19 bases in between. Germline CDR1 SEHNR, CDR2 FQNEAQ (reference sequence). This CDR3 is built from 16 residues. TCRdb recomputed calls from the multiplex PCR reads with MiXCR, one row per CDR3 protein. The sample lists around 140,000 distinct CDR3 sequences; 20% to 25% were seen once. Samples came from axillary lymph nodes draining the breast cancer. The TCR comes from a female donor with breast cancer. Some clones in this sample may be carry-over from other donors' samples. Source material: axillary lymph node tissue. The V gene is TRBV7-9, the J gene TRBJ2-3, with D perhaps TRBD1 (6 bases). The CDR3 reads CASGPLGRGGTDTQYF. The CDR3 region has the DNA TGTGCCAGCGGCCCCCTTGGCAGGGGAGGCACAGATACGCAGTATTTT.